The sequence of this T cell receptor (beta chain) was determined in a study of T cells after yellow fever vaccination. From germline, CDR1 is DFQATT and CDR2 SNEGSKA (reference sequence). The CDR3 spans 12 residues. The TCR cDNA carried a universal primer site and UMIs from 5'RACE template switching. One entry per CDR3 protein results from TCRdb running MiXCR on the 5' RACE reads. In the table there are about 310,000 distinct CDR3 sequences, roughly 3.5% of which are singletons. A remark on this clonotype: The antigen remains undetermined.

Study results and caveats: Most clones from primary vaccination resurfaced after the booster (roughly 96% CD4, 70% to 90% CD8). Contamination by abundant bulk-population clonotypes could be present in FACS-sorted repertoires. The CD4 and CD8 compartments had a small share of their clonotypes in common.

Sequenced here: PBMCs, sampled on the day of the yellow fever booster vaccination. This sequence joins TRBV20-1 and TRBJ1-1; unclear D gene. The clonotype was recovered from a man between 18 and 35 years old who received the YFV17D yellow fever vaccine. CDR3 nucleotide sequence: TGCAGGGGGTTGGGGATGAACACTGAAGCTTTCTTT. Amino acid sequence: CRGLGMNTEAFF.